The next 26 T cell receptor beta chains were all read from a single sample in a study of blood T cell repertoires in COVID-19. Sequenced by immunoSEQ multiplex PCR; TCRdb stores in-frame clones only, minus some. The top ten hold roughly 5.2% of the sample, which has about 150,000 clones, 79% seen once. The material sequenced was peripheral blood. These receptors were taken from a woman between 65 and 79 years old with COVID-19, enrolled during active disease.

The CDR3 nucleotides read TGTGCCAGCAGCCCCCGGGACAGGGTCCACGAGCAGTACTTC. It yields the protein CASSPRDRVHEQYF. The rearrangement links TRBV3-1 (or the pseudogene TRBV3-2) to TRBJ2-7, with 9 nucleotides matching TRBD1. Per germline, CDR1 LGHDT and CDR2 YNNKEL (reference sequence). V dropped 4 bases and J dropped 5; count of bases not matched to a gene: 6. The CDR3 has 14 amino acids.

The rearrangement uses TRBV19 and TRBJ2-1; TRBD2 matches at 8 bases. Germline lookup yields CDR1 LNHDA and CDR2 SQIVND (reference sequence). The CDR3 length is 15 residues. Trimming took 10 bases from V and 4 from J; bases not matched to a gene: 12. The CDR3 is CATHPAGGRYNEQFF. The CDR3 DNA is TGTGCCACCCACCCTGCGGGGGGACGTTACAATGAGCAGTTCTTC.

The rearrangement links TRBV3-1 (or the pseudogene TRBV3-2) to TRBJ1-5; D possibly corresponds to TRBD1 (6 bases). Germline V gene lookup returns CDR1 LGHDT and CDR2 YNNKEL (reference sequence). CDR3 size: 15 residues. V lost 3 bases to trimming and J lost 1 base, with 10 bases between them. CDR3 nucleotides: TGTGCCAGCAGCCAGGCAGGGGCGAGCAATCAGCCCCAGCATTTT. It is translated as CASSQAGASNQPQHF.

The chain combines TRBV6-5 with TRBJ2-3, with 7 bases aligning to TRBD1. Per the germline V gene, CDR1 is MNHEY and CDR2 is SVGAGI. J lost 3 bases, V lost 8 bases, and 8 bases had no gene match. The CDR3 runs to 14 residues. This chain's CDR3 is CASRRQGRTDTQYF. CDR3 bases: TGTGCCAGCCGTCGACAGGGTAGGACAGATACGCAGTATTTT.

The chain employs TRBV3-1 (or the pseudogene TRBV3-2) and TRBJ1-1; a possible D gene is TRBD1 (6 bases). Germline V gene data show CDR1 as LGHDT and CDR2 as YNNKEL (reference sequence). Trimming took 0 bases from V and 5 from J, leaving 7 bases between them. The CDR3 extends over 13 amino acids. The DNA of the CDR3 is TGTGCCAGCAGCCAAGAGGACAGAACTGAAGCTTTCTTT. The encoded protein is CASSQEDRTEAFF.

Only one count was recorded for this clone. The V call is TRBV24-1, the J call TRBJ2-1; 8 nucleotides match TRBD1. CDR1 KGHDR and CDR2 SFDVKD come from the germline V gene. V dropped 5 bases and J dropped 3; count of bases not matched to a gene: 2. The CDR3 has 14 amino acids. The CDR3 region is CATSGDRGYNEQFF. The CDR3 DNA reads TGTGCCACCAGTGGAGACAGGGGCTACAATGAGCAGTTCTTC.

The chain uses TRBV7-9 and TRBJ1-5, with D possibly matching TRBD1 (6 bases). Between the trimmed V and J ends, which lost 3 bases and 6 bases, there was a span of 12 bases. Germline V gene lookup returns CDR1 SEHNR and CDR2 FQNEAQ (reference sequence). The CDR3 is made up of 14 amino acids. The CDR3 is CASSLSTGPQPQHF. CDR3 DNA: TGTGCCAGCAGCTTGTCGACAGGCCCTCAGCCCCAGCATTTT. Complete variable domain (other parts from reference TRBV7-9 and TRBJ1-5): DTGVSQNPRHKITKRGQNVTFRCDPISEHNRLYWYRQTLGQGPEFLTYFQNEAQLEKSRLLSDRFSAERPKGSFSTLEIQRTEQGDSAMYLCASSLSTGPQPQHFGDGTRLSIL.

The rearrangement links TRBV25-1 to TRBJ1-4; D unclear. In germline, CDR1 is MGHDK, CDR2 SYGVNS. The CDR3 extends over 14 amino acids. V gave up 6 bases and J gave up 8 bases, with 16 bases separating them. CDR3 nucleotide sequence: TGTGCCAGCAGGACGGGAGGCTCCAACGAAAAACTGTTTTTT. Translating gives CASRTGGSNEKLFF.

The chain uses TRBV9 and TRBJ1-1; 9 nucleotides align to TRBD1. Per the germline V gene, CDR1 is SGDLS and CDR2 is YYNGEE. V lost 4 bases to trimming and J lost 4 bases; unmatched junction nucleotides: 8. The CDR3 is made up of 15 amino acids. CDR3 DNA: TGTGCCAGCAGCCCGACAGGGGGGTCGGGCACTGAAGCTTTCTTT. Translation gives CASSPTGGSGTEAFF.

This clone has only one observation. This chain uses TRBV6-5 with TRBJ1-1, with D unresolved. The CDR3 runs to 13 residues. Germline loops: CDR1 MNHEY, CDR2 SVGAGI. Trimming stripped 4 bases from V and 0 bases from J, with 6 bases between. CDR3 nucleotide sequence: TGTGCCAGCAGTTGGGGAGTGAACACTGAAGCTTTCTTT. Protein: CASSWGVNTEAFF.

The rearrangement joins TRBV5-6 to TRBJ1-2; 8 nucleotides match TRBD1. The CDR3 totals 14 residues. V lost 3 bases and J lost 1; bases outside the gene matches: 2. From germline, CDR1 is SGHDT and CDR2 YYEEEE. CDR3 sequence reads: CASSSDRGNYGYTF. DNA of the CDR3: TGTGCCAGCAGCTCAGACAGGGGTAACTATGGCTACACCTTC.

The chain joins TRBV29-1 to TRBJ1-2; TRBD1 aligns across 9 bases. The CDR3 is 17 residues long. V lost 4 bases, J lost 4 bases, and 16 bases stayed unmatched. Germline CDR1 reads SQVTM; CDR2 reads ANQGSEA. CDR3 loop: CSVAFVGQGLSGYGYTF. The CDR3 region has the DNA TGCAGCGTTGCGTTTGTTGGACAGGGGCTCTCCGGCTATGGCTACACCTTC.

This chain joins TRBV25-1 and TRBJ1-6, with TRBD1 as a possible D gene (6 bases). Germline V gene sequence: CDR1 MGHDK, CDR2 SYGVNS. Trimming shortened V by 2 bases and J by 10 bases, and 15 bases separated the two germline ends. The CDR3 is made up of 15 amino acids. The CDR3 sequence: CASSEPTGRGSPLHF. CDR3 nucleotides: TGTGCCAGCAGTGAACCGACAGGAAGGGGATCACCCCTCCACTTT.

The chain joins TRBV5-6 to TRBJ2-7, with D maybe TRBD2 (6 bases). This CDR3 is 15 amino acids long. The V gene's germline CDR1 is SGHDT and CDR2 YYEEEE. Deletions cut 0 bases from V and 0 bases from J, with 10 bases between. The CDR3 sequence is CASSLAAGFSYEQYF. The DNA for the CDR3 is TGTGCCAGCAGCTTGGCTGCGGGATTCTCCTACGAGCAGTACTTC.

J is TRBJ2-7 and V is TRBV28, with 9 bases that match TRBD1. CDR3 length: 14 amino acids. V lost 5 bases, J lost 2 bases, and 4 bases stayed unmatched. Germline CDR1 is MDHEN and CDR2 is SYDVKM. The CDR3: CASSPTGGTYEQYF. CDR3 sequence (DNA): TGTGCCAGCAGTCCGACAGGGGGAACCTACGAGCAGTACTTC.

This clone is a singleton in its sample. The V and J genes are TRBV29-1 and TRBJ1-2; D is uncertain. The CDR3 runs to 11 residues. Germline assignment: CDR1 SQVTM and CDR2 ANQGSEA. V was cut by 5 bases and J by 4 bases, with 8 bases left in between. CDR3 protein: CSVPDFYGYTF. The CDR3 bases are TGCAGCGTTCCAGATTTCTATGGCTACACCTTC. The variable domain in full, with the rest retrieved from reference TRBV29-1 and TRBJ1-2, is SAVISQKPSRDICQRGTSLTIQCQVDSQVTMMFWYRQQPGQSLTLIATANQGSEATYESGFVIDKFPISRPNLTFSTLTVSNMSPEDSSIYLCSVPDFYGYTFGSGTRLTVV.

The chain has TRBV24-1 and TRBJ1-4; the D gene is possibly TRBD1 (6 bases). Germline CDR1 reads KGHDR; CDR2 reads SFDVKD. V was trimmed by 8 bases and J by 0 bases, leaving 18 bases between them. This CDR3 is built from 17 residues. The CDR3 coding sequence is TGTGCCACCACCGGGACACCCAACCAAGCAACTAATGAAAAACTGTTTTTT. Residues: CATTGTPNQATNEKLFF.

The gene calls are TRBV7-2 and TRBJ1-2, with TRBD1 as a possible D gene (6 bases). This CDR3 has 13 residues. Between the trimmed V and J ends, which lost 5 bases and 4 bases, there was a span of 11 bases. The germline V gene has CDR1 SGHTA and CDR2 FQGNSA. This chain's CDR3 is CASSPGARYGYTF. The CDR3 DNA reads TGTGCCAGCAGCCCAGGGGCTCGCTATGGCTACACCTTC.

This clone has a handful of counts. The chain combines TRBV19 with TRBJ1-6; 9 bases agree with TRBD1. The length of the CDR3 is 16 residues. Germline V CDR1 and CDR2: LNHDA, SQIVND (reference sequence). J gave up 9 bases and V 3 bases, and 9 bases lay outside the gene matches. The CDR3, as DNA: TGTGCCAGTAGTATCTCCGGGACAGGGAAGGGTTCACCCCTCCACTTT. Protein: CASSISGTGKGSPLHF.

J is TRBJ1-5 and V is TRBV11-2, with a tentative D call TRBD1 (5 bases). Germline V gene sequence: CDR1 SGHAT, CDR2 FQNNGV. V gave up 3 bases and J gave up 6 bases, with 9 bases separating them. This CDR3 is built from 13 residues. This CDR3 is CASSFQGSQPQHF. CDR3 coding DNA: TGTGCCAGCAGCTTTCAGGGAAGTCAGCCCCAGCATTTT.

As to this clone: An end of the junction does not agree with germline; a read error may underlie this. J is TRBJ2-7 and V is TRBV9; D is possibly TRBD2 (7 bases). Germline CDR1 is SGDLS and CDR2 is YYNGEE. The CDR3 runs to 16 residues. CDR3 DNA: TGTGCCAGCAGCGTAGGGGAGTCGGGCGTCGGGGGGCCTCGCTTCTTC. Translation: CASSVGESGVGGPRFF.

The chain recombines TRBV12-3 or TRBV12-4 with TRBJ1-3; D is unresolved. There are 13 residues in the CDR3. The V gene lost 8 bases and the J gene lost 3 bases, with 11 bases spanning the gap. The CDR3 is CASRPPLGNTIYF. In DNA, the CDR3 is TGTGCCAGCCGTCCTCCCCTTGGAAACACCATATATTTT.

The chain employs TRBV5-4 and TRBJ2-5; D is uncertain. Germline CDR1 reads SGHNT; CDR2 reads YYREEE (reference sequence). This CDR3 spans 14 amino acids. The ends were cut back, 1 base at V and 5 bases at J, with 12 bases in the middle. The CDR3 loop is CASSLKQAGETQYF. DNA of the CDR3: TGTGCCAGCAGCTTGAAGCAGGCTGGTGAGACCCAGTACTTC.

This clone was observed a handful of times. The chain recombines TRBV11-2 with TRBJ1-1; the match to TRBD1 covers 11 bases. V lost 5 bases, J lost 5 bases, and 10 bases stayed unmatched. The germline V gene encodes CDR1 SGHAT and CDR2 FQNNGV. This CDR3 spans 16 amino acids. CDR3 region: CASSRRTGGVITEAFF. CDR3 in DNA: TGTGCCAGCAGCCGACGGACAGGGGGCGTGATAACTGAAGCTTTCTTT.

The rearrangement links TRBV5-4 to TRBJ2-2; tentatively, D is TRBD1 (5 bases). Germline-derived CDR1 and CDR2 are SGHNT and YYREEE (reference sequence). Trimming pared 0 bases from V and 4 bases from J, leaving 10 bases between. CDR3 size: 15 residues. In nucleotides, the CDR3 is TGTGCCAGCAGCTTGGCAGGGTCCCTCACCGGGGAGCTGTTTTTT. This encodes CASSLAGSLTGELFF.

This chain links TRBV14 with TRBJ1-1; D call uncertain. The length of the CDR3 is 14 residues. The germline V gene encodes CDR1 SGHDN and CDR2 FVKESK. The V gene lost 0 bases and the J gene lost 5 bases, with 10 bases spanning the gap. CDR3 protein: CASSQDFSRTEAFF. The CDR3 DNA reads TGTGCCAGCAGCCAAGATTTCTCGAGGACTGAAGCTTTCTTT.